These T cell receptor beta chains were read from a single sample in a study of CD8 T cells in Susac syndrome. TCRdb called the immunoSEQ multiplex PCR reads again in MiXCR, with one record for every CDR3 protein. The top ten hold less than 0.15% of the sample, which has 95,000 to 150,000 distinct CDR3 sequences, over 95% seen once. Source material: CD4+ T cells from PBMCs. The receptors here all came from a human donor with Susac syndrome. The CDR3 runs from the conserved cysteine through the conserved F or W. Fields, in order: D gene, J gene, V gene, CDR3 DNA, CDR3 protein. The D gene is left open where the match is weak.

D gene: NA; J gene: TRBJ2-7; V gene: TRBV6-5; CDR3 DNA: TGTGCCAGCAGTTACTTCGGAGCCTCCTACGAGCAGTACTTC; CDR3 protein: CASSYFGASYEQYF
D gene: NA; J gene: TRBJ1-1; V gene: TRBV29-1; CDR3 DNA: TGCAGCGTTGGGTCCCCTTTGGGGACTGAAGCTTTCTTT; CDR3 protein: CSVGSPLGTEAFF
D gene: NA; J gene: TRBJ2-3; V gene: TRBV3-1; CDR3 DNA: TGTGCCAGCAGGAGAAGAGGGGCTGACGATACGCAGTATTTT; CDR3 protein: CASRRRGADDTQYF
D gene: NA; J gene: TRBJ1-4; V gene: TRBV7-2; CDR3 DNA: TGTGCCAGCAGCGATAGAGGACGGGAAAAACTGTTTTTT; CDR3 protein: CASSDRGREKLFF
D gene: TRBD1; J gene: TRBJ1-3; V gene: TRBV30; CDR3 DNA: TGTGCCTGGAGAACTAAGACAGGGGACACCATATATTTT; CDR3 protein: CAWRTKTGDTIYF
D gene: NA; J gene: TRBJ1-5; V gene: TRBV24-1; CDR3 DNA: TGTGCCACCAGTGACACCGGCCAGCCCCAGCATTTT; CDR3 protein: CATSDTGQPQHF
D gene: NA; J gene: TRBJ2-7; V gene: TRBV29-1; CDR3 DNA: TGCAGCGTTGAAGATGGGAGCGGGCCGTCCTACGAGCAGTACTTC; CDR3 protein: CSVEDGSGPSYEQYF
D gene: NA; J gene: TRBJ2-1; V gene: TRBV7-3; CDR3 DNA: TGTGCCAGCAGCCCACTAGGGGGAGGGCCTTCCGATGAGCAGTTCTTC; CDR3 protein: CASSPLGGGPSDEQFF
D gene: NA; J gene: TRBJ1-2; V gene: TRBV12-3/TRBV12-4; CDR3 DNA: TGTGCCAGCAGCGTTACATCTCTCAGGCGTGGCTACACCTTC; CDR3 protein: CASSVTSLRRGYTF
D gene: TRBD1; J gene: TRBJ2-2; V gene: TRBV9; CDR3 DNA: TGTGCCAGCAGCCCCAACAGGGGCTTGAACACCGGGGAGCTGTTTTTT; CDR3 protein: CASSPNRGLNTGELFF
D gene: NA; J gene: TRBJ2-3; V gene: TRBV5-1; CDR3 DNA: TGCGCCAGCAGGAAGCAGGAAGATACGCAGTATTTT; CDR3 protein: CASRKQEDTQYF
D gene: NA; J gene: TRBJ2-7; V gene: TRBV19; CDR3 DNA: TGTGCCAGTAGTACACTAGTTCTTCCCTACGAGCAGTACTTC; CDR3 protein: CASSTLVLPYEQYF
D gene: NA; J gene: TRBJ2-3; V gene: TRBV20-1; CDR3 DNA: TGCAGTGCCAGGGATACCTCGAGGGTGTATTCTCACACAGATACGCAGTATTTT; CDR3 protein: CSARDTSRVYSHTDTQYF
D gene: NA; J gene: TRBJ2-7; V gene: TRBV4-3; CDR3 DNA: TGCGCCAGCAGCCAAAGGGGGTCCGGGGGCGACGAGCAGTACTTC; CDR3 protein: CASSQRGSGGDEQYF
D gene: TRBD2; J gene: TRBJ2-7; V gene: TRBV15; CDR3 DNA: TGTGCCACCAGCAGAGATTCCCCCTATCGGACACTAGCGGGAGCCGAGCAGTACTTC; CDR3 protein: CATSRDSPYRTLAGAEQYF
D gene: NA; J gene: TRBJ2-2; V gene: TRBV25-1; CDR3 DNA: TGTGCCAGCAGTGTAGGACCAAGGACCGGGGAGCTGTTTTTT; CDR3 protein: CASSVGPRTGELFF